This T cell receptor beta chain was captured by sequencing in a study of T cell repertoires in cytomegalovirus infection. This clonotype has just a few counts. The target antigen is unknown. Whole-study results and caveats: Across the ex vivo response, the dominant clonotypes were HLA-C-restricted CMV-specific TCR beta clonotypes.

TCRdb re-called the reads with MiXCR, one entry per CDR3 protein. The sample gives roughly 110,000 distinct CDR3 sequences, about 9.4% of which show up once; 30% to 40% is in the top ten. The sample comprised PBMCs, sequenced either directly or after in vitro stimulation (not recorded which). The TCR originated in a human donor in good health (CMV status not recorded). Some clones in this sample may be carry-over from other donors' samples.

The DNA of the CDR3 is TGTGCCAGTAGGTCGGGGTCGGTTAATGAAAAACTGTTTTTT. This codes for CASRSGSVNEKLFF. V and J are TRBV19 and TRBJ1-4; the D is unclear. The CDR3 extends over 14 amino acids. With 6 bases removed from V and 4 bases from J, the gap between germline ends came to 12 bases. Per the germline V gene, CDR1 is LNHDA and CDR2 is SQIVND (reference sequence).